Sequencing of this T cell receptor (beta chain) was carried out in a study of blood T cell repertoires in COVID-19 (dated by TCRdb to between 2020 and 2021). Study-level background: Collaborator samples came from the United States, Italy and Spain and covered acute and convalescent phases of COVID-19. HLA class I and class II types, where available, came from metadata supplied by the sample provider rather than from assay-based typing. The samples were drawn from two sources: the first 160 participants of the ongoing ImmuneRACE study, and over 1,000 subjects contributed by 6 global collaborators. The prospective study material was composed of cDNA or gDNA derived from T cells, B-cell-depleted T cells, or PBMCs. The dataset comprised deeply sampled blood TCRbeta repertoires from subjects exposed to, actively infected with, or recovered from COVID-19. The repertoires were made available in a free public database intended to serve as a resource for research on the immune response to SARS-CoV-2. A de-identified subject ID, COVID-19 status, age in years and sex were almost always included in the sample metadata. On the study overall, not on this receptor specifically: How much clinical and demographic metadata was included differed by source and by participant, and the metadata was provided uncurated.

On this clone: This receptor's antigen is unknown. No per-base quality is available; no much larger clone lies one base away.

TCRbeta CDR3 regions were amplified from genomic DNA using the immunoSEQ Assay, a bias-controlled multiplex PCR. Per the original workflow: The number of nucleated cells in each sample was estimated from the amplification of reference gene primers within the assay. To quantify the absolute abundance of each unique TCRbeta CDR3 rearrangement, sequence reads were collapsed and filtered. For each sample, productive Simpson clonality was calculated as the square root of Simpson's diversity index over productive rearrangements. Sourced from immuneACCESS, this table was stored by TCRdb with only in-frame sequences that have V and J called. A share of the clones is absent; for the studies checked, an unresolved V gene accounts for under half, and the remainder has no known explanation. The DNA gave D and trimming, while V, J and clone size come from that table. The sample table shows some 150,000 clones, and about 83% are seen once. The top ten clones comprise about 3.5% of the sample.

In the prospective study, participants were about 18 to 90 years old, resided in about 25 geographic areas of the United States, and were enrolled through a virtual design. In the prospective study, cohorts were assigned on the basis of participant-reported clinical history obtained from a screening survey and a study questionnaire. In the prospective study, whole blood, serum and a nasopharyngeal or oropharyngeal swab were collected from each participant by mobile phlebotomists. Additional blood draws and questionnaires over an approximately 2-month period could optionally be provided by prospective study participants. Prospective study blood samples were shipped either frozen or at room temperature before DNA extraction. The specimen sequenced was PBMCs or T cells enriched from blood (not recorded which). The TCR comes from a woman between 50 and 59 years old in a cohort exposed to, infected with or recovered from COVID-19 (not recorded which).

The bases read TGCGCCAGCAGCCAAGTCCTCGTAAGCGGGGGCCCTTGGGATGAGCAGTTCTTC. It is translated as CASSQVLVSGGPWDEQFF. The chain uses TRBV4-3 and TRBJ2-1; TRBD2 lines up with 8 middle nucleotides. Based on the germline V gene, the CDR1 and CDR2 sequences are LGHNA and YSLEER. V is pruned by 1 base and J by 8 bases, leaving 16 bases of the junction without a gene match. From cysteine to phenylalanine, the CDR3 is 18 amino acids long. The kept DNA is CDR3 alone, 54 bases in frame from the first base.